This T cell receptor beta chain was documented in a study of T cell responses to AZD1222 COVID-19 vaccine. Profiled with immunoSEQ multiplex PCR; TCRdb holds only in-frame clones, not every one. The sample holds around 92,000 clones, 86% seen once. Whole-study findings and limits: Regions 160-218 and 743-854 held dominance among vaccine-associated CD4 TCRs, which spanned spike.

To note about this clone: The antigen is not known.

The germline CDR1 and CDR2 sequences are KGHSH and LQKENI. CDR3 length: 15 residues. V lost 6 bases and J 4 bases, leaving 17 bases between the germline ends. Sequenced here: peripheral blood, sampled on day 0 of AZD1222 vaccination. The chain is built from TRBV18 and TRBJ2-3; D is perhaps TRBD2 (6 bases). This TCR came from an adult in good health. The CDR3 here is CASSLMETRSDTQYF. The CDR3 bases are TGTGCCAGCTCCCTTATGGAGACTAGGTCAGATACGCAGTATTTT.